A selection of T cell receptor beta chains follows, all from one sample in a study of T cell responses to AZD1222 COVID-19 vaccine. Assay used: immunoSEQ multiplex PCR; TCRdb lists only in-frame clones, some missing. Among around 150,000 clones listed, roughly 93% were seen once. The sequencing used peripheral blood, collected 28 days after the second AZD1222 dose. All receptors derive from an adult who received the AZD1222 COVID-19 vaccine. Both conserved end residues are part of each CDR3. Each record gives: J gene, clone size, V gene, D gene, CDR3 protein, CDR3 DNA. D genes are given only for firm matches. The size of a clone is reported for some rows only, either as once, few or many, or as a class for expanded clones.

j_gene: TRBJ1-2; abundance: once; v_gene: TRBV2; d_gene: NA; CDR3aa: CASSARREYAAIKF; CDR3nt: TGTGCCAGCAGTGCCAGAAGGGAATACGCGGCCATCAAATTC
j_gene: TRBJ2-7; abundance: NA; v_gene: TRBV11-2; d_gene: TRBD1; CDR3aa: CASSLAIDRVAREQYF; CDR3nt: TGTGCCAGCAGCTTAGCCATCGACAGGGTGGCCCGCGAGCAGTACTTC
j_gene: TRBJ2-7; abundance: once; v_gene: TRBV7-9; d_gene: NA; CDR3aa: CASSSGQPRSYEQYF; CDR3nt: TGTGCCAGCAGCTCCGGACAACCGCGCTCCTACGAGCAGTACTTC
j_gene: TRBJ2-7; abundance: NA; v_gene: TRBV30; d_gene: TRBD2; CDR3aa: CAWSKRTSGAYEQYF; CDR3nt: TGTGCCTGGAGTAAACGGACTAGCGGGGCCTACGAGCAGTACTTC
j_gene: TRBJ1-3; abundance: NA; v_gene: TRBV12-3/TRBV12-4; d_gene: NA; CDR3aa: CASSLYGDTIYF; CDR3nt: TGTGCCAGCAGTTTATATGGGGACACCATATATTTT
j_gene: TRBJ2-3; abundance: NA; v_gene: TRBV14; d_gene: TRBD2; CDR3aa: CASSQLAGSTDTQYF; CDR3nt: TGTGCCAGCAGCCAGTTAGCGGGGAGCACAGATACGCAGTATTTT
j_gene: TRBJ1-6; abundance: NA; v_gene: TRBV9; d_gene: NA; CDR3aa: CASSVMGDSNSPLHF; CDR3nt: TGTGCCAGCAGCGTAATGGGGGATAGTAATTCACCCCTCCACTTT
j_gene: TRBJ1-4; abundance: NA; v_gene: TRBV7-9; d_gene: TRBD1; CDR3aa: CASSLEAGGATNEKLFF; CDR3nt: TGTGCCAGCAGCTTAGAGGCAGGGGGGGCAACTAATGAAAAACTGTTTTTT
j_gene: TRBJ1-4; abundance: NA; v_gene: TRBV4-1; d_gene: TRBD1; CDR3aa: CASSQRNIGLGQSTNEKLFF; CDR3nt: TGCGCCAGCAGCCAACGGAACATTGGATTGGGACAGTCAACTAATGAAAAACTGTTTTTT
j_gene: TRBJ1-1; abundance: NA; v_gene: TRBV7-3; d_gene: NA; CDR3aa: CASSPNPVSYNTEAFF; CDR3nt: TGTGCCAGCAGCCCCAACCCCGTCAGTTACAACACTGAAGCTTTCTTT
j_gene: TRBJ2-5; abundance: NA; v_gene: TRBV10-3; d_gene: NA; CDR3aa: CAISDNGGETQYF; CDR3nt: TGTGCCATCAGTGATAACGGGGGAGAGACCCAGTACTTC
j_gene: TRBJ1-2; abundance: NA; v_gene: TRBV6-1; d_gene: NA; CDR3aa: CASSELTARGAYGYTF; CDR3nt: TGTGCCAGCAGTGAACTAACAGCTCGAGGGGCCTATGGCTACACCTTC
j_gene: TRBJ2-7; abundance: NA; v_gene: TRBV24-1; d_gene: TRBD2; CDR3aa: CATRELAGEPDEQYF; CDR3nt: TGTGCCACCAGGGAACTAGCGGGGGAGCCAGACGAGCAGTACTTC